The 15 T cell receptor beta chains below were found in one sample sequenced in a study of shared clonotypes between healthy human individuals. The protocol was immunoSEQ multiplex PCR, while the TCRdb copy is restricted to in-frame clones and leaves out a portion. The table lists around 1.9 million clones, 93% of them singletons, with roughly 1.7% in the top ten. CD45RO-negative cells were positively selected for CCR7, leaving out terminally differentiated effector memory CD45RA+ cells. The specimen sequenced was naive CD8+ T cells from PBMCs. The receptors stem from a man in his late teens or twenties in good health. Some clones in this sample may be carry-over from other donors' samples.

The CDR3 here is CASITRPSYNEQFF. CDR3 sequence (DNA): TGTGCCAGCATTACTAGGCCCTCCTACAATGAGCAGTTCTTC. J is TRBJ2-1 and V is TRBV6-1; possible D gene TRBD2, 5 bases. Per germline, CDR1 MNHNS and CDR2 SASEGT. Trimming left V 7 bases short and J 0 bases short, with 10 bases between. There are 14 residues in the CDR3.

A remark on this clone: The sample contains more than one DNA sequence encoding this CDR3. The V and J genes are TRBV5-6 and TRBJ1-5; D ambiguous. The CDR3 runs to 14 residues. Germline assignment: CDR1 SGHDT and CDR2 YYEEEE. Between the trimmed V and J ends, which lost 1 base and 4 bases, there was a span of 9 bases. CDR3 sequence: CASSLSTGNQPQHF. The DNA for the CDR3 is TGTGCCAGCAGCTTGTCGACGGGGAATCAGCCCCAGCATTTT. Filled out from reference TRBV5-6 and TRBJ1-5, the complete variable domain reads DAGVTQSPTHLIKTRGQQVTLRCSPKSGHDTVSWYQQALGQGPQFIFQYYEEEERQRGNFPDRFSGHQFPNYSSELNVNALLLGDSALYLCASSLSTGNQPQHFGDGTRLSIL.

The chain employs TRBV4-2 and TRBJ1-2; tentatively, D is TRBD1 (6 bases). There are 18 residues in the CDR3. Trimming removed 3 bases from V and 6 bases from J, with 26 bases in between. Germline values: CDR1 LGHNA, CDR2 YNFKEQ. This CDR3 reads CASSHPDSQGVVSDGYTF. The CDR3 bases are TGTGCCAGCAGCCACCCGGACAGTCAGGGAGTCGTCTCAGATGGCTACACCTTC.

The chain couples TRBV11-2 to TRBJ2-5; D unclear. This CDR3 is built from 14 residues. The V end lost 0 bases, the J end lost 5 bases, and 10 bases lay between the germline ends. The V gene's germline CDR1 is SGHAT and CDR2 FQNNGV. The CDR3: CASSLELGFETQYF. The DNA for the CDR3 is TGTGCCAGCAGCTTAGAATTGGGATTTGAGACCCAGTACTTC.

The chain joins TRBV28 to TRBJ2-7; D unresolved. V lost 6 bases and J 0 bases, leaving 21 bases between the germline ends. There are 17 residues in the CDR3. The germline V gene encodes CDR1 MDHEN and CDR2 SYDVKM. CDR3 bases: TGTGCCAGCAGCTTAACAGTTCTACAAAGGGCCTCCTACGAGCAGTACTTC. Residues: CASSLTVLQRASYEQYF.

Concerning this clone: At one end, the junction sequence differs from germline, possibly due to a read error. This chain links TRBV25-1 with TRBJ2-1; 14 bases map to TRBD2. The CDR3 contains 17 residues. The V gene's germline CDR1 is MGHDK and CDR2 SYGVNS. CDR3 sequence: CASSPRQGRTGLAGGLF. The CDR3 coding sequence is TGTGCCAGCAGTCCTAGACAGGGGCGAACAGGACTAGCGGGAGGCCTCTTC.

The chain links TRBV11-2 to TRBJ2-7, with a weak D call TRBD1 (5 bases). The V gene lost 0 bases and the J gene lost 0 bases, with 15 bases spanning the gap. CDR1 is SGHAT, CDR2 FQNNGV, per germline. This CDR3 is built from 17 residues. The CDR3 coding sequence is TGTGCCAGCAGCTTAGACAACACAGGCGCGAGCTCCTACGAGCAGTACTTC. This codes for CASSLDNTGASSYEQYF.

The gene calls are TRBV27 and TRBJ2-7; 7 positions agree with TRBD1. CDR1 and CDR2 from the germline V gene are MNHEY and SMNVEV (reference sequence). The CDR3 has 14 amino acids. Unmatched junction bases numbered 9, after V lost 7 bases and J lost 3 bases. The DNA for the CDR3 is TGTGCCAGCATGGGCCGGGACAGTGACTACGAGCAGTACTTC. Its protein is CASMGRDSDYEQYF.

The chain has TRBV6-5 and TRBJ1-1; D not resolved. The germline V gene encodes CDR1 MNHEY and CDR2 SVGAGI. The V gene lost 10 bases and the J gene lost 6 bases, with 18 bases spanning the gap. The CDR3 runs 13 residues. CDR3 loop: CATRRAYSAEAFF. CDR3 DNA sequence: TGTGCCACCCGACGGGCGTATAGCGCTGAAGCTTTCTTT.

V is TRBV6-1 and J is TRBJ1-1, with 9 bases aligning to TRBD1. There are 14 residues in the CDR3. Germline V CDR1 and CDR2: MNHNS, SASEGT. After removal of 5 bases from V and 1 base from J, the junction contained 2 bases not matched to a gene. The CDR3 DNA sequence: TGTGCCAGCAGTCCGGACAGGGGGAACACTGAAGCTTTCTTT. This codes for CASSPDRGNTEAFF.

The CDR3 loop is CASSTSWDGAYEQYF. CDR3 coding DNA: TGTGCCAGCAGCACCTCTTGGGACGGAGCCTACGAGCAGTACTTC. V and J are TRBV6-5 and TRBJ2-7; tentatively, D is TRBD1 or TRBD2 (5 bases each). Trimming took 6 bases from V and 2 from J, leaving 17 bases between them. From germline, CDR1 is MNHEY and CDR2 SVGAGI. This CDR3 is 15 amino acids long.

This clone has just one count. An end of the junction differs from the germline gene, which may be a read error. The chain recombines TRBV29-1 with TRBJ2-7; the D call may be TRBD1 or TRBD2 (5 bases each). Germline V lookup: CDR1 SQVTM, CDR2 ANQGSEA. The CDR3 sequence is 13 residues long. The CDR3 DNA follows: TGCAGCGTAGAAGGGGACGGATCCTACGAGCAGTACTTC. It yields the protein CSVEGDGSYEQYF.

The CDR3 here is CASIPLLGWYQETQYF. The CDR3 DNA sequence: TGTGCCTCTATCCCCCTCCTCGGGTGGTACCAAGAGACCCAGTACTTC. The chain employs TRBV9 and TRBJ2-5; D gene ambiguous. Trimming took 10 bases from V and 0 from J, leaving 22 bases between them. The CDR3 is 16 amino acids. Germline CDR1 SGDLS, CDR2 YYNGEE.

The V gene is TRBV19, the J gene TRBJ2-2, with 8 bases that match TRBD2. The CDR3 runs to 15 residues. The J segment lost 4 bases and the V segment lost 5 bases, leaving 6 bases of the junction unmatched. Germline loops: CDR1 LNHDA, CDR2 SQIVND (reference sequence). CDR3 in amino acids: CASSVGLVGTGELFF. CDR3 DNA: TGTGCCAGTAGTGTGGGACTAGTTGGCACCGGGGAGCTGTTTTTT.

V usage is TRBV25-1 and J usage is TRBJ1-6; D might be TRBD1 (6 bases). Germline values: CDR1 MGHDK, CDR2 SYGVNS. This CDR3 is 17 amino acids long. Trimming stripped 2 bases from V and 8 bases from J, with 19 bases between. CDR3 DNA sequence: TGTGCCAGCAGTGAAAACGGGGGCACAGGGTGGCATTCACCCCTCCACTTT. It specifies CASSENGGTGWHSPLHF.